This record looks at one T cell receptor (beta chain) sequence and its context. Its matching antigen is unknown. The sample is drawn from a study of cytotoxic CD8 clonotypes in ibrutinib-treated CLL. The study, taken as a whole, reports: While tracking circulating CD8+ T-cell counts, baseline clonality exceeded that of age-matched healthy donors. Clonality went higher at ibrutinib response and then dropped back toward baseline at progression.

V lost 5 bases to trimming and J lost 10 bases, with 17 bases between them. Germline lookup yields CDR1 MDHEN and CDR2 SYDVKM. The CDR3 sequence is 13 residues long. The protocol was immunoSEQ multiplex PCR, while the TCRdb copy is restricted to in-frame clones and leaves out a portion. The profile shows about 39,000 clones, roughly 65% of them singletons. V is TRBV28 and J is TRBJ1-1; D gene uncertain. This sample comprised PBMCs, obtained at disease progression, from a patient treated with ibrutinib. The receptor was isolated from a human donor with chronic lymphocytic leukemia. In DNA, the CDR3 is TGTGCCAGCAGTGCCCAGCGGACCAGCGGAGCTTTCTTT. Protein product: CASSAQRTSGAFF.